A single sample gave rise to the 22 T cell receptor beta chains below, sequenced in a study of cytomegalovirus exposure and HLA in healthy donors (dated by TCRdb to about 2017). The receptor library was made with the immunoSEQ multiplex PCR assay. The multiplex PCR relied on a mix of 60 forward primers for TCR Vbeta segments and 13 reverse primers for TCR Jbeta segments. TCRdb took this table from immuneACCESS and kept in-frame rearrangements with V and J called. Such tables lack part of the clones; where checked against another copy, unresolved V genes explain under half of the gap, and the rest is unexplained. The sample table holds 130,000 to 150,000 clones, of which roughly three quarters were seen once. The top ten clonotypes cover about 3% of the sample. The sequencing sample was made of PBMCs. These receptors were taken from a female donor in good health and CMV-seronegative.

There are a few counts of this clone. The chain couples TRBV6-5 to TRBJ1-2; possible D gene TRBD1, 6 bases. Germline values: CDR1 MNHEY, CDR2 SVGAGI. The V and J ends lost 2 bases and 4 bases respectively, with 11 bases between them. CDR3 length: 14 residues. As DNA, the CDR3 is TGTGCCAGCAGTTACCGGGCACAGGGCTATGGCTACACCTTC. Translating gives CASSYRAQGYGYTF.

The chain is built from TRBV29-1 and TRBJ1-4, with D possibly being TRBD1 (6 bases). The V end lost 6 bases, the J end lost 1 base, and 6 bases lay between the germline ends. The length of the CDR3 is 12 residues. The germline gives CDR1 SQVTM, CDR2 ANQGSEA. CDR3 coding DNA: TGCAGCGTAGGGGGAACTAATGAAAAACTGTTTTTT. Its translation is CSVGGTNEKLFF.

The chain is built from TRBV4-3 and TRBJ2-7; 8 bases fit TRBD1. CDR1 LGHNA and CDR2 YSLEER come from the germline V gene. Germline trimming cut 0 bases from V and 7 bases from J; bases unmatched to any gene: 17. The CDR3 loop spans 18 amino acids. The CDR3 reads CASSQDSQGGQGAREQYF. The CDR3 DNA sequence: TGCGCCAGCAGCCAAGATAGTCAGGGCGGGCAGGGGGCAAGAGAGCAGTACTTC.

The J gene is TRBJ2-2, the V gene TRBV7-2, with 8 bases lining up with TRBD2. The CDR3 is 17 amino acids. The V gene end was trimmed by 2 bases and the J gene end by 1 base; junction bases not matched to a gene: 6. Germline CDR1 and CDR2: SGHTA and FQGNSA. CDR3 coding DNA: TGTGCCAGCAGCTTACTTACCGGGACTAGGAACACCGGGGAGCTGTTTTTT. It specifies CASSLLTGTRNTGELFF.

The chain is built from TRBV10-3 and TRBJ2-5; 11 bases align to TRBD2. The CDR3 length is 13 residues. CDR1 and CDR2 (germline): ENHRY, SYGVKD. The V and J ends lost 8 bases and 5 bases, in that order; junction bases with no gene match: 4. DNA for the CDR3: TGTGCCATCGGACTAGCGGGTGGGGAGACCCAGTACTTC. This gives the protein CAIGLAGGETQYF.

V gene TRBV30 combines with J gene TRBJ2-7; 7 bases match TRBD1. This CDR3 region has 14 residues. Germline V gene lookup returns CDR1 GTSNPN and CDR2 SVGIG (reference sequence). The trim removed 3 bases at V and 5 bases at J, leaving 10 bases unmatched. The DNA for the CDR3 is TGTGCCTGGAGCATGACAGGGACCCACCACGAGCAGTACTTC. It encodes CAWSMTGTHHEQYF.

CDR3 region: CASSSWVAGEYETQYF. CDR3 in DNA: TGTGCCAGCAGTTCCTGGGTAGCGGGAGAGTATGAGACCCAGTACTTC. The V and J genes are TRBV7-6 and TRBJ2-5; 9 bases are shared with TRBD2. The CDR3 consists of 16 residues. The V gene end was trimmed by 6 bases and the J gene end by 5 bases; junction bases not matched to a gene: 13. Looked up from germline, CDR1 is SGHVS and CDR2 is FNYEAQ. Together with reference TRBV7-6 and TRBJ2-5, the CDR3 gives the full variable domain: GAGVSQSPRYKVTKRGQDVALRCDPISGHVSLYWYRQALGQGPEFLTYFNYEAQQDKSGLPNDRFSAERPEGSISTLTIQRTEQRDSAMYRCASSSWVAGEYETQYFGPGTRLLVL.

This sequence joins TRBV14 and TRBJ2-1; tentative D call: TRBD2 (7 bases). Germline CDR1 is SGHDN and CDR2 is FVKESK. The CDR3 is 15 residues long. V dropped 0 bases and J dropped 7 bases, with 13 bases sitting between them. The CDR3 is CASSQDRGAWNEQFF. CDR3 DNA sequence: TGTGCCAGCAGCCAAGATCGGGGGGCCTGGAATGAGCAGTTCTTC.

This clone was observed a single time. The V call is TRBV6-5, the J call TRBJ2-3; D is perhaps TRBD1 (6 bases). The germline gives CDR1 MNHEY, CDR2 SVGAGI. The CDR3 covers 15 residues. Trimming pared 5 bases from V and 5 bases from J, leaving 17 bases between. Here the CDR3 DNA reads TGTGCCAGCAGTACCCACAGGGTCGAGGGAGATACGCAGTATTTT. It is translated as CASSTHRVEGDTQYF.

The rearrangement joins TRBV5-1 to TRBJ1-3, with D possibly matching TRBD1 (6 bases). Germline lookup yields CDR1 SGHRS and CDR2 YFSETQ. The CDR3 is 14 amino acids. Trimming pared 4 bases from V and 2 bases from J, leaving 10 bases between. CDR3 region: CASSQGGTGNTIYF. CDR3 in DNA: TGCGCCAGCAGCCAAGGGGGAACTGGAAACACCATATATTTT.

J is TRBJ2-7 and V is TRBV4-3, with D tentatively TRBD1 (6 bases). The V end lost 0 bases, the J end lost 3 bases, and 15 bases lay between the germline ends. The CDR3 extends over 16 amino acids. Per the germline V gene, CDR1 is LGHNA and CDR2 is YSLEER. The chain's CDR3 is CASSQDTGQTLYEQYF. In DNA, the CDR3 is TGCGCCAGCAGCCAAGATACAGGACAGACACTCTACGAGCAGTACTTC.

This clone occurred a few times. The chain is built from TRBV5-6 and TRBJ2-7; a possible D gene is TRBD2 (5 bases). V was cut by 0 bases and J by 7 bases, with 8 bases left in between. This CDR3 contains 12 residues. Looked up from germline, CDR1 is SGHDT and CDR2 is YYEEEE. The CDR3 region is CASSLVSGEQYF. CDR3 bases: TGTGCCAGCAGCTTGGTTTCGGGGGAGCAGTACTTC. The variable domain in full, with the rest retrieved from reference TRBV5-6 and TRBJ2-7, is DAGVTQSPTHLIKTRGQQVTLRCSPKSGHDTVSWYQQALGQGPQFIFQYYEEEERQRGNFPDRFSGHQFPNYSSELNVNALLLGDSALYLCASSLVSGEQYFGPGTRLTVT.

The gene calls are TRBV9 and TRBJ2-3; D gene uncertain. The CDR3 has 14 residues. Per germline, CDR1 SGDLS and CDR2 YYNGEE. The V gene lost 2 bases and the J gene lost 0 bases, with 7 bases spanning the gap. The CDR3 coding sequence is TGTGCCAGCAGCGTTAGCTCTAGCACAGATACGCAGTATTTT. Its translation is CASSVSSSTDTQYF.

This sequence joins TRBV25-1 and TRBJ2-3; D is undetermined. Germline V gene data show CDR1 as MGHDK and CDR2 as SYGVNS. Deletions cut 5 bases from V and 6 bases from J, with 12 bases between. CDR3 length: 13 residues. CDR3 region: CASSIRTADTQYF. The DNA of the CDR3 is TGTGCCAGCAGTATTCGTACCGCGGATACGCAGTATTTT.

The CDR3 reads CASSLRGQGAANSYEQYF. The CDR3 coding sequence is TGTGCCAGCAGCTTAAGGGGACAGGGGGCGGCCAACTCCTACGAGCAGTACTTC. The chain couples TRBV7-9 to TRBJ2-7, with 12 bases identical to TRBD1. Germline loops: CDR1 SEHNR, CDR2 FQNEAQ (reference sequence). Trimming at V came to 2 bases and at J to 0 bases, leaving 8 bases not matched to a gene. The CDR3 runs 18 residues.

Here the CDR3 reads CASSRGTGELFF. CDR3 sequence (DNA): TGTGCCAGCAGCCGAGGGACCGGGGAGCTGTTTTTT. V and J are TRBV7-9 and TRBJ2-2; a weak D match, TRBD2 (5 bases). Deletions cut 5 bases from V and 5 bases from J, with 6 bases between. Germline loops: CDR1 SEHNR, CDR2 FQNEAQ (reference sequence). The CDR3 totals 12 residues.

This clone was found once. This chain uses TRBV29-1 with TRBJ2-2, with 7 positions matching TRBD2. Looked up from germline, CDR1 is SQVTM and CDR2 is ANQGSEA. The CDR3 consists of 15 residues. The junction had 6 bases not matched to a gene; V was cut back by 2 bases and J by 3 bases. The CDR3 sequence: CSVEWASGYTGELFF. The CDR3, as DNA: TGCAGCGTTGAATGGGCTAGCGGATACACCGGGGAGCTGTTTTTT.

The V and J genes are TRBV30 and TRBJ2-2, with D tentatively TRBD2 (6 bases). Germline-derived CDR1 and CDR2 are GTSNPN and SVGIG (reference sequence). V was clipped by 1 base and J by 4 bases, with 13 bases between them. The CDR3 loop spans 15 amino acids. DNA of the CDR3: TGTGCCTGGAGTGAGGGGCGGGGTCGCACCGGGGAGCTGTTTTTT. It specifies CAWSEGRGRTGELFF.

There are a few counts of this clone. In DNA, the CDR3 is TGTGCCAGCAGTGATACAAGCGGAGGGACAGGGTACGAAAAACTGTTTTTT. It encodes CASSDTSGGTGYEKLFF. This chain joins TRBV2 and TRBJ1-4; TRBD1 agrees at 9 bases. CDR3 length equals 17 residues. CDR1 is SNHLY, CDR2 FYNNEI, per germline. Trimming at V came to 3 bases and at J to 8 bases, leaving 13 bases not matched to a gene.

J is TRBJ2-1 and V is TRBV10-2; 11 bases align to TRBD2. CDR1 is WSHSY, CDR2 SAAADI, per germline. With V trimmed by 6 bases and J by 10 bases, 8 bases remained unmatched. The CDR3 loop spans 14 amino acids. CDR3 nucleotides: TGCGCCAGCAGGGTAGCGGGAGGGCCCAACGAGCAGTTCTTC. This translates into CASRVAGGPNEQFF.

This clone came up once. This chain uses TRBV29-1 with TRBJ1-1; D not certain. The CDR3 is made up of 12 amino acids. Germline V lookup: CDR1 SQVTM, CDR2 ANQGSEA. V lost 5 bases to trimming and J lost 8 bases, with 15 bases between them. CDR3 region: CSVRTGWAEAFF. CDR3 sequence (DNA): TGCAGCGTTCGGACTGGCTGGGCCGAAGCTTTCTTT.

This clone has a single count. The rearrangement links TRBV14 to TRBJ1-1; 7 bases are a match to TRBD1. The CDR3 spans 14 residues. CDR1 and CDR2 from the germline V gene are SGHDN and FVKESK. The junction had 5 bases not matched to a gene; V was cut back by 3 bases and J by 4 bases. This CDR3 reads CASSQRPGGTEAFF. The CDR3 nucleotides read TGTGCCAGCAGCCAGCGCCCAGGGGGCACTGAAGCTTTCTTT.